One T cell receptor beta chain is described in this entry. This specimen comes from a study of shared clonotypes between healthy human individuals. Donors, without exception, were Caucasian adults residing in Nashville, Tennessee. Only in-frame clones appear in the TCRdb table, and some are missing; sequencing was by immunoSEQ multiplex PCR. The sample comprises fewer than 550,000 clones, around 79% of which are singletons, and about an eighth rests with the top ten. The source material was PBMCs. The TCR was taken from a woman aged 40 to 50 in good health. Some clones in this sample may be carry-over from other donors' samples.

In nucleotides, the CDR3 is TGCAGCGTTGAAGACCCACAAGGAGCGGGGGGGTATACGCAGTATTTT. Translating it yields CSVEDPQGAGGYTQYF. The chain has TRBV29-1 and TRBJ2-3; 10 bases agree with TRBD2. J lost 7 bases, V lost 0 bases, and 10 bases had no gene match. Germline values: CDR1 SQVTM, CDR2 ANQGSEA. This CDR3 spans 16 amino acids.